The clone carrying this TCR beta chain was counted between two and nine times. Via MiXCR, TCRdb re-called the 5' RACE reads, giving one row per CDR3 protein. The sample yields about 41,000 distinct CDR3 sequences, roughly 4.3% seen once. These data come from a study of T cells of healthy individuals. The germline gives CDR1 SGHAT, CDR2 FQNNGV. Trimming cost V 2 bases and J 3 bases, with 13 bases left between them. The CDR3 is 16 amino acids. This rearrangement joins TRBV11-2 to TRBJ1-4, with D tentatively TRBD1 (5 bases). The origin of this receptor is a human donor in good health. The CDR3: CASSLTAGTSNEKLFF. CDR3 sequence (DNA): TGTGCCAGCAGCTTAACCGCAGGGACGTCTAATGAAAAACTGTTTTTT. The full variable domain, completed using reference TRBV11-2 and TRBJ1-4, is EAGVAQSPRYKIIEKRQSVAFWCNPISGHATLYWYQQILGQGPKLLIQFQNNGVVDDSQLPKDRFSAERLKGVDSTLKIQPAKLEDSAVYLCASSLTAGTSNEKLFFGSGTQLSVL.